The T cell receptor beta chain described here comes from a study of post-analysis software for immune sequencing data. Broader study findings: Same-batch preparations were strongly co-clustered by F measure. TRBV segments more frequent in patients than in controls numbered five and included TRBV5-6, TRBV5-1 and TRBV20-1.

The CDR3 has 12 amino acids. The V and J ends lost 1 base and 10 bases respectively, with 8 bases between them. CDR1 SEHNR and CDR2 FQNEAQ come from the germline V gene (reference sequence). cDNA libraries of TCR beta carried unique molecular identifiers. TCRdb reprocessed the PCR reads with MiXCR, giving one entry per CDR3 protein. The sample yields hundreds of thousands of distinct CDR3 sequences, about 50% seen once. In this sample, this clonotype turned up a few times. Its antigen is currently unknown. The sequencing sample was made of blood. This chain joins TRBV7-9 and TRBJ2-1; no clear D gene. The receptor was isolated from a girl aged 5-17 years with multiple sclerosis. CDR3 DNA: TGTGCCAGCAGCTTAGTTTCGAGAGAGCAGTTCTTC. It is translated as CASSLVSREQFF.